Following are 29 T cell receptor beta chains from one sample sequenced in a study of Ad26.COV2.S vaccination and SARS-CoV-2 variants. TCRdb's copy holds only in-frame clones and misses some; the assay was immunoSEQ multiplex PCR. Of under 150,000 clones in the sample, 86% were seen once. The specimen was peripheral blood, collected after recovery from COVID-19. The origin of the receptors is a human donor who had recovered from COVID-19.

The chain is built from TRBV19 and TRBJ2-4; D might be TRBD1 (6 bases). V lost 5 bases and J 0 bases, leaving 11 bases between the germline ends. Germline CDR1 reads LNHDA; CDR2 reads SQIVND (reference sequence). The CDR3 loop spans 15 amino acids. The CDR3 sequence is CASSLGTLAKNIQYF. The CDR3 region has the DNA TGTGCCAGTAGTCTGGGGACACTAGCCAAAAACATTCAGTACTTC.

CDR3: CASSLDRNTGELFF. The CDR3, as DNA: TGTGCCAGCAGTTTGGACAGGAACACCGGGGAGCTGTTTTTT. The chain joins TRBV7-2 to TRBJ2-2; a weak D match, TRBD1 (6 bases). The germline V gene encodes CDR1 SGHTA and CDR2 FQGNSA. V was trimmed by 6 bases and J by 1 base, leaving 9 bases between them. The CDR3 length is 14 residues.

The rearrangement joins TRBV7-2 to TRBJ1-4, with a weak D call TRBD1 (5 bases). V was cut by 2 bases and J by 5 bases, with 9 bases left in between. This CDR3 has 14 amino acids. Per the germline V gene, CDR1 is SGHTA and CDR2 is FQGNSA. As DNA, the CDR3 is TGTGCCAGCAGCTTACGCAGGGAAAATGAAAAACTGTTTTTT. Amino acids: CASSLRRENEKLFF.

Comment on this clone: Other DNA sequences in this sample translate to the same CDR3. This chain uses TRBV6-2 or TRBV6-3 with TRBJ2-3; TRBD2 might be the D (5 bases). The germline V and J ends were trimmed by 2 bases and 3 bases, with 6 bases remaining between them. Germline lookup yields CDR1 MNHEY and CDR2 SVGEGT. This CDR3 spans 13 amino acids. The CDR3 region has the DNA TGTGCCAGCAGTTACAGGGAGACAGATACGCAGTATTTT. Translated: CASSYRETDTQYF.

The chain recombines TRBV18 with TRBJ1-4; D is possibly TRBD1 (5 bases). The V end lost 6 bases, the J end lost 1 base, and 6 bases lay between the germline ends. Germline CDR1 reads KGHSH; CDR2 reads LQKENI. The CDR3 totals 13 residues. The CDR3 protein is CASSGGTNEKLFF. As DNA, the CDR3 is TGTGCCAGCTCGGGGGGAACTAATGAAAAACTGTTTTTT.

The rearrangement joins TRBV9 to TRBJ2-7; 12 bases agree with TRBD2. Germline CDR1 is SGDLS and CDR2 is YYNGEE. CDR3 length equals 17 residues. V shed 2 bases, J shed 6 bases, and the junction held 12 bases outside the gene matches. CDR3 in amino acids: CASSVTSGGPFLGEQYF. The CDR3 bases are TGTGCCAGCAGCGTGACTAGCGGGGGCCCCTTTCTCGGCGAGCAGTACTTC.

This clone has a single count. The rearrangement joins TRBV5-1 to TRBJ2-1, with 9 nucleotides matching TRBD2. The V gene end was trimmed by 2 bases and the J gene end by 9 bases; junction bases not matched to a gene: 3. The CDR3 is made up of 13 amino acids. Germline CDR1 is SGHRS and CDR2 is YFSETQ. CDR3 bases: TGCGCCAGCAGCTTCGGACTAGCGAGTGAGCAGTTCTTC. It specifies CASSFGLASEQFF.

The gene calls are TRBV6-6 and TRBJ1-5; perhaps TRBD1 as D (6 bases). Germline CDR1 and CDR2: MNHNY and SVGAGI (reference sequence). Trimming took off 4 bases at V and 0 bases at J, with 10 bases between the two ends. CDR3 length: 15 amino acids. CDR3 coding DNA: TGTGCCAGCAGTTCAGGGGATTATAGCAATCAGCCCCAGCATTTT. It translates to CASSSGDYSNQPQHF.

This chain joins TRBV10-3 and TRBJ2-3, with D perhaps being TRBD1 or TRBD2 (5 bases each). Trimming left V 9 bases short and J 2 bases short, with 6 bases between. From germline, CDR1 is ENHRY and CDR2 SYGVKD. The CDR3 runs to 11 residues. This CDR3 is CAIGTTDTQYF. The CDR3 DNA reads as TGTGCCATTGGGACCACAGATACGCAGTATTTT.

This clone has a single count. The chain joins TRBV19 to TRBJ1-2; TRBD1 matches at 12 bases. CDR3 length: 16 amino acids. With V trimmed by 3 bases and J by 3 bases, 5 bases remained unmatched. The germline gives CDR1 LNHDA, CDR2 SQIVND (reference sequence). The CDR3 DNA follows: TGTGCCAGTAGTATCAAGGGACAGGGGGCCTACTATGGCTACACCTTC. This codes for CASSIKGQGAYYGYTF.

This chain joins TRBV29-1 and TRBJ1-5; tentative D call: TRBD1 (5 bases). The germline V gene has CDR1 SQVTM and CDR2 ANQGSEA. Between the trimmed V and J ends, which lost 6 bases and 2 bases, there was a span of 17 bases. The CDR3 sequence is 15 residues long. The CDR3 sequence: CSVSTGLLGNQPQHF. The CDR3 DNA reads TGCAGCGTCTCGACGGGGCTCTTGGGCAATCAGCCCCAGCATTTT.

The V gene is TRBV19, the J gene TRBJ2-3; no clear D gene. V shed 8 bases and J shed 14 bases, with 11 bases lying between them. From germline, CDR1 is LNHDA and CDR2 SQIVND (reference sequence). The CDR3 loop spans 9 amino acids. The CDR3 region has the DNA TGTGCCAGTCCGGCCCTGCCGTATTTT. It specifies CASPALPYF.

V usage is TRBV7-9 and J usage is TRBJ2-3; D gene uncertain. CDR1 and CDR2 from the germline V gene are SEHNR and FQNEAQ (reference sequence). The CDR3 spans 14 residues. V gave up 0 bases and J gave up 2 bases, with 6 bases separating them. CDR3 sequence reads: CASSLASITDTQYF. The CDR3 bases are TGTGCCAGCAGCTTAGCGTCCATCACAGATACGCAGTATTTT.

As for this clone: The junction differs from germline at one of its ends, possibly a read error. V is TRBV7-7 and J is TRBJ1-1; D gene uncertain. The germline V gene encodes CDR1 SSHAT and CDR2 FNYEAQ (reference sequence). The CDR3 is 14 amino acids. The CDR3 DNA follows: TGTGCTAGCAGCCCCCTGAGGGTTCCCACTGAAGCTTTCTTT. It encodes CASSPLRVPTEAFF.

The rearrangement links TRBV27 to TRBJ2-1, with D unresolved. The CDR3 has 13 amino acids. V was clipped by 3 bases and J by 4 bases, with 7 bases between them. Germline CDR1 and CDR2: MNHEY and SMNVEV (reference sequence). The CDR3 is CASSLKQYNEQFF. The CDR3 DNA sequence: TGTGCCAGCAGTTTGAAACAGTACAATGAGCAGTTCTTC.

The chain is built from TRBV2 and TRBJ2-7; a possible D gene is TRBD2 (6 bases). Trimming removed 7 bases at V and 2 bases at J, with 12 bases between. This CDR3 has 13 residues. Germline lookup yields CDR1 SNHLY and CDR2 FYNNEI. CDR3 sequence: CASMGGAPYEQYF. The CDR3, as DNA: TGTGCCAGCATGGGCGGGGCGCCCTACGAGCAGTACTTC.

This chain joins TRBV11-2 and TRBJ2-7; no clear D. Germline CDR1 and CDR2: SGHAT and FQNNGV. CDR3 length equals 11 residues. V shed 8 bases and J shed 6 bases, with 11 bases lying between them. The CDR3 nucleotides are TGTGCCAGCCTGATGAAGGGCGAGCAGTACTTC. It is translated as CASLMKGEQYF.

The chain carries TRBV30 and TRBJ1-4; D ambiguous. Trimming left V 5 bases short and J 6 bases short, with 13 bases between. The length of the CDR3 is 13 residues. CDR1 is GTSNPN, CDR2 SVGIG, per germline (reference sequence). This chain's CDR3 is CAWGVGFDEKLFF. For the CDR3, the DNA is TGTGCCTGGGGCGTTGGGTTCGATGAAAAACTGTTTTTT.

The gene calls are TRBV25-1 and TRBJ1-1, with D possibly being TRBD1 (5 bases). The CDR3 has 15 residues. V lost 7 bases, J lost 0 bases, and 15 bases lay in between. Germline V gene data show CDR1 as MGHDK and CDR2 as SYGVNS. The CDR3 DNA follows: TGTGCCAGCAAGAATGGGGGGATGATGAACACTGAAGCTTTCTTT. Its protein product is CASKNGGMMNTEAFF.

The chain couples TRBV16 to TRBJ1-1; 7 bases agree with TRBD1. Germline-derived CDR1 and CDR2 are KGHSY and FQNENV. The junction had 8 bases not matched to a gene; V was cut back by 0 bases and J by 4 bases. This CDR3 region has 16 residues. CDR3 bases: TGTGCCAGCAGCCAATCGGTGACAGGGTGGGTCACTGAAGCTTTCTTT. It specifies CASSQSVTGWVTEAFF.

J is TRBJ1-5 and V is TRBV30, with D hard to call. This CDR3 contains 16 residues. V was shortened by 0 bases and J by 0 bases, with 12 bases between the two germline ends. The germline V gene encodes CDR1 GTSNPN and CDR2 SVGIG (reference sequence). The CDR3 sequence is CAWSVLGRYSNQPQHF. In nucleotides, the CDR3 is TGTGCCTGGAGTGTACTCGGGAGGTATAGCAATCAGCCCCAGCATTTT.

The chain couples TRBV13 to TRBJ2-7, with D unclear. Germline V gene lookup returns CDR1 PRHDT and CDR2 FYEKMQ (reference sequence). The CDR3 runs to 15 residues. The germline V and J ends were trimmed by 6 bases and 0 bases, with 15 bases remaining between them. CDR3 nucleotide sequence: TGTGCCAGCAGTTTCCGACTGACGTCCTCCTACGAGCAGTACTTC. Residues: CASSFRLTSSYEQYF.

This clone was found once. The chain joins TRBV14 to TRBJ2-7, with unresolved D. CDR1 SGHDN and CDR2 FVKESK come from the germline V gene. Trimming cost V 3 bases and J 3 bases, with 9 bases left between them. This CDR3 is 13 amino acids long. CDR3 sequence: CASSQTVGYEQYF. The CDR3, as DNA: TGTGCCAGCAGCCAGACCGTTGGCTACGAGCAGTACTTC.

This clone was seen once. The CDR3 sequence: CASSPVFANEKLFF. DNA of the CDR3: TGTGCCAGCTCACCCGTGTTTGCTAATGAAAAACTGTTTTTT. The J gene is TRBJ1-4, the V gene TRBV18; D unresolved. With 3 bases removed from V and 3 bases from J, the gap between germline ends came to 8 bases. Germline CDR1 is KGHSH and CDR2 is LQKENI. The CDR3 length is 14 residues.

The V gene is TRBV6-5, the J gene TRBJ1-4; D may be TRBD1 (5 bases). Trimming stripped 5 bases from V and 10 bases from J, with 17 bases between. The CDR3 is 14 residues long. The germline gives CDR1 MNHEY, CDR2 SVGAGI. The CDR3 loop is CASSLDPDGGKLFF. The CDR3, as DNA: TGTGCCAGCAGTCTGGACCCCGACGGGGGAAAACTGTTTTTT.

This chain joins TRBV9 and TRBJ2-5, with 9 bases lining up with TRBD1. V gave up 3 bases and J gave up 5 bases; unmatched junction bases: 5. Germline V gives CDR1 SGDLS, CDR2 YYNGEE. CDR3 size: 14 residues. In DNA form, the CDR3 reads TGTGCCAGCAGCGCCATGACAGGGGGGGAGACCCAGTACTTC. Amino acids: CASSAMTGGETQYF.

The gene calls are TRBV15 and TRBJ2-3; D unresolved. V was shortened by 0 bases and J by 4 bases, with 2 bases between the two germline ends. From germline, CDR1 is LNHNV and CDR2 YYDKDF (reference sequence). This CDR3 region has 12 residues. This CDR3 reads CATSRDPDTQYF. In DNA form, the CDR3 reads TGTGCCACCAGCAGAGATCCAGATACGCAGTATTTT.

The chain recombines TRBV7-2 with TRBJ2-2; 7 bases fit TRBD2. The germline gives CDR1 SGHTA, CDR2 FQGNSA. The V segment lost 2 bases and the J segment 2 bases; nucleotides outside the gene matches: 8. The CDR3 runs to 17 residues. CDR3 sequence reads: CASSLPGRVSNTGELFF. As DNA, the CDR3 is TGTGCCAGCAGCTTACCGGGGAGGGTGTCAAACACCGGGGAGCTGTTTTTT. The whole variable domain, filled in from reference TRBV7-2 and TRBJ2-2, reads GAGVSQSPSNKVTEKGKDVELRCDPISGHTALYWYRQSLGQGLEFLIYFQGNSAPDKSGLPSDRFSAERTGGSVSTLTIQRTQQEDSAVYLCASSLPGRVSNTGELFFGEGSRLTVL.

The CDR3 loop reads CASSSPSGCSLNTEAFF. Here the CDR3 DNA reads TGTGCCAGCAGCTCCCCCTCTGGGTGCAGCCTGAACACTGAAGCTTTCTTT. The chain is built from TRBV12-1 and TRBJ1-1. TRBV12-1 is given as a pseudogene. The CDR3 covers 17 residues.